Below are 17 T cell receptor beta chains sequenced from a single sample in a study of blood T cell repertoires in COVID-19. TCRdb's copy holds only in-frame clones and misses some; the assay was immunoSEQ multiplex PCR. The sample carries some 190,000 clones, 80% to 90% recorded once. Sequenced input: PBMCs or T cells enriched from blood (not recorded which). These receptors all stem from a woman aged 40 to 50 with acute COVID-19.

This clone was seen once. The chain has TRBV4-3 and TRBJ2-7, with 9 positions matching TRBD2. Germline assignment: CDR1 LGHNA and CDR2 YSLEER. Trimming removed 0 bases from V and 2 bases from J; junction bases left unmatched: 5. The CDR3 length is 16 residues. CDR3 region: CASSQELAGGTYEQYF. CDR3 coding DNA: TGCGCCAGCAGCCAAGAGTTGGCGGGAGGGACCTACGAGCAGTACTTC.

This chain uses TRBV3-1 (or the pseudogene TRBV3-2) with TRBJ2-1; 11 bases match TRBD2. The germline V gene encodes CDR1 LGHDT and CDR2 YNNKEL (reference sequence). The CDR3 loop spans 19 amino acids. The trim removed 4 bases at V and 5 bases at J, leaving 16 bases unmatched. The CDR3, as DNA: TGTGCCAGCAGCCTAAACCCACTAGCGGGAGAGCCTTGCCACAATGAGCAGTTCTTC. This translates into CASSLNPLAGEPCHNEQFF.

The chain links TRBV27 to TRBJ2-2; TRBD1 might be the D (6 bases). Germline values: CDR1 MNHEY, CDR2 SMNVEV (reference sequence). Trimming removed 2 bases at V and 3 bases at J, with 10 bases between. CDR3 length: 15 residues. CDR3 amino acids: CASSLNGGYTGELFF. For the CDR3, the DNA is TGTGCCAGCAGTTTAAATGGGGGCTACACCGGGGAGCTGTTTTTT.

CDR3 bases: TGTGCCAGCAGTTTGGTGACTAGCGGGGGGCGGGACAATGAGCAGTTCTTC. Translating it yields CASSLVTSGGRDNEQFF. This chain uses TRBV27 with TRBJ2-1, with 13 nucleotides matching TRBD2. Germline trimming cut 3 bases from V and 5 bases from J; bases unmatched to any gene: 7. This CDR3 has 17 residues. Germline CDR1 and CDR2: MNHEY and SMNVEV (reference sequence).

The gene calls are TRBV6-5 and TRBJ2-7, with 7 bases fitting TRBD1. Germline V CDR1 and CDR2: MNHEY, SVGAGI. The CDR3 totals 14 residues. V lost 4 bases and J lost 6; bases outside the gene matches: 9. CDR3 loop: CASSLGQATGEQYF. The DNA of the CDR3 is TGTGCCAGCAGTTTAGGACAGGCTACGGGCGAGCAGTACTTC.

The chain recombines TRBV9 with TRBJ2-1; 12 bases line up with TRBD2. V lost 3 bases and J lost 8; bases outside the gene matches: 3. Germline assignment: CDR1 SGDLS and CDR2 YYNGEE. This CDR3 contains 14 residues. CDR3 in DNA: TGTGCCAGCAGCGGCGGACTAGCGGGATATGAGCAGTTCTTC. Amino acid sequence: CASSGGLAGYEQFF.

The genes are TRBV15 and TRBJ2-7, with 8 bases lining up with TRBD1. The V gene end was trimmed by 0 bases and the J gene end by 6 bases; junction bases not matched to a gene: 7. Germline CDR1 and CDR2: LNHNV and YYDKDF (reference sequence). The CDR3 is made up of 15 amino acids. The CDR3 loop is CATSRDLHRGSEQYF. DNA of the CDR3: TGTGCCACCAGCAGAGATCTTCACAGGGGGAGCGAGCAGTACTTC.

The chain links TRBV2 to TRBJ2-7; a possible D gene is TRBD2 (5 bases). CDR1 and CDR2 (germline): SNHLY, FYNNEI. This CDR3 is 16 amino acids long. The germline V and J ends were trimmed by 6 bases and 2 bases, with 20 bases remaining between them. The CDR3 is CASSEGLGPRAYEQYF. As DNA, the CDR3 is TGTGCCAGCAGCGAGGGTTTAGGGCCGAGAGCCTACGAGCAGTACTTC.

This chain connects TRBV5-1 to TRBJ2-7, with 9 bases lining up with TRBD1. This CDR3 is 16 amino acids long. V was clipped by 4 bases and J by 0 bases; unmatched bases: 8. The germline gives CDR1 SGHRS, CDR2 YFSETQ. CDR3 nucleotides: TGCGCCAGCAGCGTCGGGACAGGGCGGAACTCCTACGAGCAGTACTTC. Its translation: CASSVGTGRNSYEQYF. Filled out from reference TRBV5-1 and TRBJ2-7, the complete variable domain reads KAGVTQTPRYLIKTRGQQVTLSCSPISGHRSVSWYQQTPGQGLQFLFEYFSETQRNKGNFPGRFSGRQFSNSRSEMNVSTLELGDSALYLCASSVGTGRNSYEQYFGPGTRLTVT.

This chain connects TRBV5-1 to TRBJ2-1; D might be TRBD1 (6 bases). Looked up from germline, CDR1 is SGHRS and CDR2 is YFSETQ. Trimming pared 2 bases from V and 1 base from J, leaving 10 bases between. CDR3 length: 15 amino acids. The CDR3 region is CASSLNQGSYNEQFF. The CDR3 nucleotides are TGCGCCAGCAGCTTAAACCAGGGGTCCTACAATGAGCAGTTCTTC.

The J gene is TRBJ2-7, the V gene TRBV27; 10 bases line up with TRBD2. The trim removed 6 bases at V and 2 bases at J, leaving 4 bases unmatched. This CDR3 region has 14 residues. Looked up from germline, CDR1 is MNHEY and CDR2 is SMNVEV (reference sequence). The CDR3 loop is CASRLAGRAYEQYF. Here the CDR3 DNA reads TGTGCCAGCAGACTAGCGGGGCGAGCCTACGAGCAGTACTTC.

The chain links TRBV3-1 (or the pseudogene TRBV3-2) to TRBJ1-5; 12 bases map to TRBD1. With 0 bases clipped from V and 3 bases from J, the junction kept 18 bases outside the gene matches. CDR3 length: 22 amino acids. Per germline, CDR1 LGHDT and CDR2 YNNKEL (reference sequence). The CDR3 protein is CASSQDMTDRDRGLYNNQPQHF. The CDR3 bases are TGTGCCAGCAGCCAAGATATGACCGACCGGGACAGGGGGCTGTATAACAATCAGCCCCAGCATTTT.

The chain recombines TRBV25-1 with TRBJ1-1; TRBD1 agrees at 7 bases. J lost 1 base, V lost 6 bases, and 5 bases had no gene match. The CDR3 length is 14 residues. Looked up from germline, CDR1 is MGHDK and CDR2 is SYGVNS. Here the CDR3 reads CASRETGWNTEAFF. The CDR3 coding sequence is TGTGCCAGCAGGGAGACAGGGTGGAACACTGAAGCTTTCTTT. Drawing the rest from reference TRBV25-1 and TRBJ1-1, the complete variable domain is EADIYQTPRYLVIGTGKKITLECSQTMGHDKMYWYQQDPGMELHLIHYSYGVNSTEKGDLSSESTVSRIRTEHFPLTLESARPSHTSQYLCASRETGWNTEAFFGQGTRLTVV.

The V and J genes are TRBV18 and TRBJ2-1; 15 bases map to TRBD2. CDR3 length equals 16 residues. J gave up 8 bases and V 0 bases, and 2 bases lay outside the gene matches. Germline CDR1 is KGHSH and CDR2 is LQKENI. In DNA, the CDR3 is TGTGCCAGCTCACCACCCGGACTAGCGGGGGGGCATGAGCAGTTCTTC. This gives the protein CASSPPGLAGGHEQFF.

This CDR3 is CAISGQGLEQYF. The CDR3 bases are TGTGCCATCAGTGGACAGGGTCTAGAGCAGTACTTC. V is TRBV10-3 and J is TRBJ2-7; 7 bases are a match to TRBD1. Trimming at V came to 4 bases and at J to 7 bases, leaving 4 bases not matched to a gene. The CDR3 covers 12 residues. From germline, CDR1 is ENHRY and CDR2 SYGVKD.

This rearrangement joins TRBV10-3 to TRBJ1-2; TRBD1 agrees at 7 bases. The V gene end was trimmed by 4 bases and the J gene end by 3 bases; junction bases not matched to a gene: 5. The CDR3 consists of 14 residues. Germline CDR1 ENHRY, CDR2 SYGVKD. The CDR3 nucleotides are TGTGCCATCAGTGGGGGGACAGCCTACTATGGCTACACCTTC. Protein sequence: CAISGGTAYYGYTF.

A single count supports this clone. The rearrangement uses TRBV6-5 and TRBJ2-7; maybe TRBD1 (5 bases). Per germline, CDR1 MNHEY and CDR2 SVGAGI. Between the trimmed V and J ends, which lost 2 bases and 5 bases, there was a span of 16 bases. CDR3 length equals 15 residues. This CDR3 reads CASSYRTSGINEQYF. The CDR3 region has the DNA TGTGCCAGCAGTTACCGCACTTCAGGGATAAACGAGCAGTACTTC.